Listed below are T cell receptor beta chains from one sample, sequenced in a study of blood T cell repertoires in COVID-19. Profiling relied on immunoSEQ multiplex PCR, and the TCRdb table lists in-frame clones only, not all of them. In the table there are roughly 330,000 clones, roughly 90% of which are singletons. Sequenced: peripheral blood. These receptors came from a man between 18 and 29 years old who had recovered from COVID-19. Each CDR3 is given with its conserved first and last residue. The order of the fields is J gene, V gene, clone size, D gene, CDR3 length, CDR3 protein, CDR3 DNA. D genes are given only for firm matches. Rows may omit the clone size; those that give it use once, few, many or a size class.

TRBJ1-5 TRBV6-5 NA NA 15 CASSYGEDSNQPQHF TGTGCCAGCAGTTACGGGGAGGATAGCAATCAGCCCCAGCATTTT
TRBJ2-7 TRBV3-1/TRBV3-2 NA TRBD1 15 CASSQARSTGNEQYF TGTGCCAGCAGCCAAGCCCGCTCGACAGGGAACGAGCAGTACTTC
TRBJ2-7 TRBV6-2/TRBV6-3 NA NA 14 CASSSPQGHYEQYF TGTGCCAGCAGTTCCCCCCAGGGCCACTACGAGCAGTACTTC
TRBJ1-1 TRBV24-1 NA NA 13 CATQRGSGTEAFF TGTGCCACCCAGCGGGGTAGCGGCACTGAAGCTTTCTTT
TRBJ1-2 TRBV28 NA TRBD1 14 CATSTGALSYGYTF TGTGCCACCTCCACAGGGGCCCTTTCCTATGGCTACACCTTC
TRBJ1-1 TRBV3-1/TRBV3-2 NA TRBD1 15 CASSRVRTGDTEAFF TGTGCCAGCAGCCGGGTTAGGACAGGCGACACTGAAGCTTTCTTT
TRBJ2-7 TRBV3-1/TRBV3-2 NA NA 13 CASSLDRRYEQYF TGTGCCAGCAGTCTTGACAGACGCTACGAGCAGTACTTC
TRBJ1-2 TRBV7-2 NA TRBD1 15 CASSLSVRGYDGYTF TGTGCCAGCAGCTTATCGGTCAGGGGGTACGATGGCTACACCTTC
TRBJ1-1 TRBV2 NA NA 13 CASSDGGNTEAFF TGTGCCAGCAGTGACGGAGGGAACACTGAAGCTTTCTTT
TRBJ2-3 TRBV6-4 NA TRBD2 15 CASSPLAGRSDTQYF TGTGCCAGCAGTCCTTTAGCGGGGAGGTCAGATACGCAGTATTTT
TRBJ2-1 TRBV5-8 NA TRBD2 16 CASRPRLAASYNEQFF TGTGCCAGCAGGCCCAGACTAGCGGCTTCCTACAATGAGCAGTTCTTC
TRBJ2-1 TRBV12-3/TRBV12-4 NA NA 12 CASRYRENEQFF TGTGCCAGCAGGTACAGGGAAAATGAGCAGTTCTTC
TRBJ1-2 TRBV28 NA NA 11 CASRLQDGYTF TGTGCCAGCAGACTTCAGGATGGCTACACCTTC
TRBJ2-3 TRBV2 once TRBD2 17 CASMTDPGTSGRYTQYF TGTGCCAGCATGACTGACCCCGGGACTAGCGGGAGATATACGCAGTATTTT
TRBJ2-1 TRBV7-9 NA NA 14 CASSLVSGTNEQFF TGTGCCAGCAGCTTAGTTTCGGGTACCAATGAGCAGTTCTTC
TRBJ1-3 TRBV13 once NA 15 CASSLAGGGRNTIYF TGTGCCAGCAGCTTAGCCGGGGGAGGGAGAAACACCATATATTTT
TRBJ2-1 TRBV13 medium-sized NA 13 CATAGQTYNEQFF TGTGCCACTGCGGGACAGACATACAATGAGCAGTTCTTC
TRBJ1-5 TRBV30 once NA 15 CAWSGSDGGNQPQHF TGTGCCTGGAGTGGAAGCGACGGGGGAAATCAGCCCCAGCATTTT
TRBJ1-2 TRBV14 NA NA 13 CASSQEDSYPATF TGTGCCAGCAGCCAAGAGGATAGCTACCCGGCCACCTTC
TRBJ2-2 TRBV7-3 NA NA 15 CASSLGAGNTGELFF TGTGCCAGCAGCTTAGGCGCGGGTAACACCGGGGAGCTGTTTTTT
TRBJ1-1 TRBV6-5 once NA 13 CASSRQGNTEAFF TGTGCCAGCAGCCGGCAGGGGAACACTGAAGCTTTCTTT
TRBJ2-4 TRBV18 NA NA 15 CASSPGAIAKNIQYF TGTGCCAGCTCACCAGGGGCCATAGCCAAAAACATTCAGTACTTC
TRBJ1-5 TRBV28 NA NA 14 CASSRGPSNQPQHF TGTGCCAGCAGTCGTGGCCCGAGCAATCAGCCCCAGCATTTT
TRBJ2-1 TRBV29-1 NA NA 11 CSVLSLNEQFF TGCAGCGTCCTGTCCCTGAATGAGCAGTTCTTC